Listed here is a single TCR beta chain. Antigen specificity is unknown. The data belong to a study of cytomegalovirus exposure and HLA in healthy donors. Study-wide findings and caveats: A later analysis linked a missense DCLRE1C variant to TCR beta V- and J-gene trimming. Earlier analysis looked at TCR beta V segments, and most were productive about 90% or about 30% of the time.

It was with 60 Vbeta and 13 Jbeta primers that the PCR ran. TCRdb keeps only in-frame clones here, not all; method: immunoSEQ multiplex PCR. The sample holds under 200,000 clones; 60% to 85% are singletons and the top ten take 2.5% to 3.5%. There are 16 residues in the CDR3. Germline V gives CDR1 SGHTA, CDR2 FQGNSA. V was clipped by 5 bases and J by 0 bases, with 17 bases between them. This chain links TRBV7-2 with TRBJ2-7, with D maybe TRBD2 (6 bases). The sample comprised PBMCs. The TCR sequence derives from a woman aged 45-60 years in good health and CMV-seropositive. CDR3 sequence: CASSPLSAGSSYEQYF. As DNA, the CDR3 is TGTGCCAGCAGCCCCCTGAGCGCGGGGAGCTCCTACGAGCAGTACTTC.